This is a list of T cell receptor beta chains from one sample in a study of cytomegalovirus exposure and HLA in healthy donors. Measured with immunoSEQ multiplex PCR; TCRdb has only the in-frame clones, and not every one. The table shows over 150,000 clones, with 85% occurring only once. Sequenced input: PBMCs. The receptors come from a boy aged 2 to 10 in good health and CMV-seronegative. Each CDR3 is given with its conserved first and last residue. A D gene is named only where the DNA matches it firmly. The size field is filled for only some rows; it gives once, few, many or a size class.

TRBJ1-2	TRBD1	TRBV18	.	CASSRKGQGNYGYTF	TGTGCCAGCTCACGTAAAGGACAGGGAAACTATGGCTACACCTTC
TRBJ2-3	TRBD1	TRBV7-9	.	CASSTADRGFPDTQYF	TGTGCCAGCAGCACCGCGGACAGGGGGTTCCCAGATACGCAGTATTTT
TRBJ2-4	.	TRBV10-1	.	CANAGPPAFF	TGCGCCAACGCCGGTCCGCCTGCCTTCTTC
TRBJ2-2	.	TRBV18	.	CASSRPGNTGELFF	TGTGCCAGCTCACGCCCAGGGAACACCGGGGAGCTGTTTTTT
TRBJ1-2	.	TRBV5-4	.	CASSTVGAGSSFHGYTF	TGTGCCAGCAGCACAGTGGGGGCTGGCAGCTCCTTCCACGGCTACACCTTC
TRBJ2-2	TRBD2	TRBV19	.	CASSLLAGGNTGELFF	TGTGCCAGTAGTCTCCTAGCGGGAGGGAACACCGGGGAGCTGTTTTTT
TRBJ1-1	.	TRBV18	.	CASSPTIPLNTEAFF	TGTGCCAGCTCACCGACTATTCCTTTGAACACTGAAGCTTTCTTT
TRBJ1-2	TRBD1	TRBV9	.	CASSALGRGHYGYTF	TGTGCCAGCAGCGCCCTCGGGAGGGGGCACTATGGCTACACCTTC
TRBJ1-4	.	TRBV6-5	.	CASRVFGGTNEKLFF	TGTGCCAGCAGGGTCTTCGGGGGAACTAATGAAAAACTGTTTTTT
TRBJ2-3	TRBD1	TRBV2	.	CASRQGARADTQYF	TGTGCCTCCCGACAGGGGGCAAGGGCAGATACGCAGTATTTT
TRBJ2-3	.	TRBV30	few	CAWSGPYGSGLTDTQYF	TGTGCCTGGAGCGGCCCGTATGGTAGCGGCCTCACAGATACGCAGTATTTT
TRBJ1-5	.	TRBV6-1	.	CASSEVGADQPQHF	TGTGCCAGCAGTGAGGTAGGGGCTGATCAGCCCCAGCATTTT
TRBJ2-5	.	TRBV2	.	CASSARALAQYF	TGTGCCAGCAGTGCCCGCGCCCTAGCCCAGTACTTC
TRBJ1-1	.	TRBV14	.	CASSQAAGRRVNTEAFF	TGTGCCAGCAGCCAAGCCGCAGGGAGGAGGGTGAACACTGAAGCTTTCTTT
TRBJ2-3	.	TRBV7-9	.	CASSLGPRGGADTQYF	TGTGCCAGCAGCTTAGGCCCGAGGGGGGGGGCAGATACGCAGTATTTT
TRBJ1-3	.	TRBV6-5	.	CASSPTGNTIYF	TGTGCCAGCAGTCCAACTGGAAACACCATATATTTT
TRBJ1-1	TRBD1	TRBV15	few	CATSRGTGLEAFF	TGTGCCACCAGCAGGGGGACAGGGCTTGAAGCTTTCTTT
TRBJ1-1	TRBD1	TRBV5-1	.	CASSSTGVAEAFF	TGCGCCAGCAGCTCGACAGGGGTGGCTGAAGCTTTCTTT